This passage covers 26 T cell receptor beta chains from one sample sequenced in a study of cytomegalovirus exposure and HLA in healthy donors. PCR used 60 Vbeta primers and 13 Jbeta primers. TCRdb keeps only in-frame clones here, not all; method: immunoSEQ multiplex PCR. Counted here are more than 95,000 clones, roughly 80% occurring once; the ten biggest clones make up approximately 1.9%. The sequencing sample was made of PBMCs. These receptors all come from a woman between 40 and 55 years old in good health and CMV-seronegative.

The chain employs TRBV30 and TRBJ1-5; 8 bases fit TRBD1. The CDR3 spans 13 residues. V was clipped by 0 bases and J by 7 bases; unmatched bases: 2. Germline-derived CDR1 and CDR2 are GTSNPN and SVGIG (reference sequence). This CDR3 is CAWSVGDRQPQHF. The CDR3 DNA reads TGTGCCTGGAGTGTAGGGGACAGGCAGCCCCAGCATTTT. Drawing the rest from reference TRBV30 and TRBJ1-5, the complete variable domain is SQTIHQWPATLVQPVGSPLSLECTVEGTSNPNLYWYRQAAGRGLQLLFYSVGIGQISSEVPQNLSASRPQDRQFILSSKKLLLSDSGFYLCAWSVGDRQPQHFGDGTRLSIL.

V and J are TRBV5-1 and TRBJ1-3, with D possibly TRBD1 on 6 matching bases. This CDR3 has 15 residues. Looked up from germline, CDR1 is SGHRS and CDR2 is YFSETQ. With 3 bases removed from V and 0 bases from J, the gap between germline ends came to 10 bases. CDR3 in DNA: TGCGCCAGCAGCTCCTCAGGGGACTCTGGAAACACCATATATTTT. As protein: CASSSSGDSGNTIYF.

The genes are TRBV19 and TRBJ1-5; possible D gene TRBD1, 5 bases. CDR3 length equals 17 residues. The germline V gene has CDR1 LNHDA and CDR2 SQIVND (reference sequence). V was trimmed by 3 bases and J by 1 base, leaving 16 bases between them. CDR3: CASSIQGRVGSNQPQHF. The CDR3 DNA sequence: TGTGCCAGTAGTATTCAGGGCAGGGTTGGAAGCAATCAGCCCCAGCATTTT. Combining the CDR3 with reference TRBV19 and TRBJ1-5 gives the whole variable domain DGGITQSPKYLFRKEGQNVTLSCEQNLNHDAMYWYRQDPGQGLRLIYYSQIVNDFQKGDIAEGYSVSREKKESFPLTVTSAQKNPTAFYLCASSIQGRVGSNQPQHFGDGTRLSIL.

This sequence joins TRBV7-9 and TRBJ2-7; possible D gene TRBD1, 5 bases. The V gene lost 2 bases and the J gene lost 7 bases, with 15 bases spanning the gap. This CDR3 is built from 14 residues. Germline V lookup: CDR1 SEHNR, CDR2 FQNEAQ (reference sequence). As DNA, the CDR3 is TGTGCCAGCAGCTTAAGGGGCCCGGCTGGTGAGCAGTACTTC. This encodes CASSLRGPAGEQYF.

The CDR3 here is CASSDRTSGRAGSYEQYF. The CDR3 DNA follows: TGTGCCAGCAGTGATCGGACTAGCGGGAGGGCCGGTAGCTACGAGCAGTACTTC. The rearrangement joins TRBV6-1 to TRBJ2-7, with 15 bases identical to TRBD2. This CDR3 is 18 amino acids long. The ends lost 3 bases at V and 3 bases at J; junction bases unmatched: 9. The germline gives CDR1 MNHNS, CDR2 SASEGT.

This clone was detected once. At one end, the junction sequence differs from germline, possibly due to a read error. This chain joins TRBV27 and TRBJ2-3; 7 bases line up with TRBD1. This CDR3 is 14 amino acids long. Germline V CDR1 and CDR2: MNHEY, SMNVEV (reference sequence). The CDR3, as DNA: TGTGCCAGCAGTAGTGACAGGGCAAAAGATGCGCAGTATTTT. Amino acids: CASSSDRAKDAQYF.

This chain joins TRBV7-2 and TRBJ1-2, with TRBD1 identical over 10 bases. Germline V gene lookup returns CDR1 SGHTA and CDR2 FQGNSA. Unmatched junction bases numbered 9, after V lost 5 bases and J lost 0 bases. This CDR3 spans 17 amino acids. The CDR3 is CASSDYMTGGANYGYTF. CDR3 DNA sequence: TGTGCCAGCAGCGACTATATGACAGGGGGCGCTAACTATGGCTACACCTTC. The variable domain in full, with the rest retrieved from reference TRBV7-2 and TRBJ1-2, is GAGVSQSPSNKVTEKGKDVELRCDPISGHTALYWYRQSLGQGLEFLIYFQGNSAPDKSGLPSDRFSAERTGGSVSTLTIQRTQQEDSAVYLCASSDYMTGGANYGYTFGSGTRLTVV.

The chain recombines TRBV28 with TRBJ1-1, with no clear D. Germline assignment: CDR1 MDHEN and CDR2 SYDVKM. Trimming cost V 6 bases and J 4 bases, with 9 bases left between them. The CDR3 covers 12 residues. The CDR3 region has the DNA TGTGCCAGCAGCCCGTTGGCCACTGAAGCTTTCTTT. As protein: CASSPLATEAFF.

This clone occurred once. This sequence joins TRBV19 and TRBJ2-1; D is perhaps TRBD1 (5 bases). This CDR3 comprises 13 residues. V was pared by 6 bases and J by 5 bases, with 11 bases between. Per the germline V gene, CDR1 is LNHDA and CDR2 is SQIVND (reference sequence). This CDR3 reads CASRYGQNNEQFF. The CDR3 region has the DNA TGTGCCAGTAGATACGGACAAAACAATGAGCAGTTCTTC.

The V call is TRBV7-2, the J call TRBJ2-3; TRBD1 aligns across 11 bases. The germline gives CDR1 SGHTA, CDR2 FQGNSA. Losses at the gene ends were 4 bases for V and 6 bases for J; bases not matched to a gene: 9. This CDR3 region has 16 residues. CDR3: CASSSGTGGSIDTQYF. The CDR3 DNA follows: TGTGCCAGCAGCTCCGGGACAGGGGGTTCAATTGATACGCAGTATTTT.

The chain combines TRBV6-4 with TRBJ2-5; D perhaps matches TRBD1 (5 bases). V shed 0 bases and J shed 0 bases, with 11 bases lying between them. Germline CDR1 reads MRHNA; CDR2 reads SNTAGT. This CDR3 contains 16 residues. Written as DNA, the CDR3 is TGTGCCAGCAGTGACTCTTGGAGACAGTACCAAGAGACCCAGTACTTC. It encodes CASSDSWRQYQETQYF.

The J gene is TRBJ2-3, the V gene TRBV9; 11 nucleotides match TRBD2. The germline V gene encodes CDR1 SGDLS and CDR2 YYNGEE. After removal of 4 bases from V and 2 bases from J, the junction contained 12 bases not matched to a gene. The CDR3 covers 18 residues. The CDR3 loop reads CASSPTVGTSGPTDTQYF. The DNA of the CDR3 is TGTGCCAGCAGCCCAACCGTTGGGACTAGCGGACCCACAGATACGCAGTATTTT.

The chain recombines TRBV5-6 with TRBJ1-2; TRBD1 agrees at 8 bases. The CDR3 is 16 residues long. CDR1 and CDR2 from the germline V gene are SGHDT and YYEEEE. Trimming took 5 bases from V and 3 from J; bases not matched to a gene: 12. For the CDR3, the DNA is TGTGCCAGCAGGAAGCCCTCTGGACAGGGCTACTATGGCTACACCTTC. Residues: CASRKPSGQGYYGYTF. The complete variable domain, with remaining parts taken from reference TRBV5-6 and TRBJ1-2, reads DAGVTQSPTHLIKTRGQQVTLRCSPKSGHDTVSWYQQALGQGPQFIFQYYEEEERQRGNFPDRFSGHQFPNYSSELNVNALLLGDSALYLCASRKPSGQGYYGYTFGSGTRLTVV.

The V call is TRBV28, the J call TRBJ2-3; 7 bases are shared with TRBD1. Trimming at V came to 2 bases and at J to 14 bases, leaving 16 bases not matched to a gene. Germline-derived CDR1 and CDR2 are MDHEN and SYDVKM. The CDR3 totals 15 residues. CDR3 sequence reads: CASSLTLVQAGGRYF. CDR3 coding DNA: TGTGCCAGCAGTTTAACTCTGGTTCAGGCAGGGGGACGGTATTTT.

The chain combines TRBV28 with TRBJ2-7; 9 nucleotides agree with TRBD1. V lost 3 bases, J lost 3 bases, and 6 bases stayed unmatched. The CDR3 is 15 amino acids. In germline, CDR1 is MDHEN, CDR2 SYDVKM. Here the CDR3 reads CASSFRDRANYEQYF. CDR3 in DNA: TGTGCCAGCAGTTTCCGGGACAGGGCCAACTACGAGCAGTACTTC.

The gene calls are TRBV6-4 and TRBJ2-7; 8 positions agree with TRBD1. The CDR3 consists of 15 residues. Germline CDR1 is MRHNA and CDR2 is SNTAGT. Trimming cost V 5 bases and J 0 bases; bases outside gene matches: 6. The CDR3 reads CASSTPGQDSYEQYF. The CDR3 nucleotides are TGTGCCAGCAGTACACCGGGACAGGACTCCTACGAGCAGTACTTC.

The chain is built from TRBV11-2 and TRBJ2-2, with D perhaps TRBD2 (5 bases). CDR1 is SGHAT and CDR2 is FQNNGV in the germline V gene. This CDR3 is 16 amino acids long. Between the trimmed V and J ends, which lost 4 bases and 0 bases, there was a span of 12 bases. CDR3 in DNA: TGTGCCAGCAGCTCCGTCGGGGTAGCGAACACCGGGGAGCTGTTTTTT. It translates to CASSSVGVANTGELFF.

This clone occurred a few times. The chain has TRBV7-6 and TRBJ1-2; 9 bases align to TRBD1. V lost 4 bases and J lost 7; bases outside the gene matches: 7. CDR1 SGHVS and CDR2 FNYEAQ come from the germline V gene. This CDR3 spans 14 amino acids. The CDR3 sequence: CASSSDRGIVGYTF. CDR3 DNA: TGTGCCAGCAGCTCCGACAGGGGGATAGTTGGCTACACCTTC.

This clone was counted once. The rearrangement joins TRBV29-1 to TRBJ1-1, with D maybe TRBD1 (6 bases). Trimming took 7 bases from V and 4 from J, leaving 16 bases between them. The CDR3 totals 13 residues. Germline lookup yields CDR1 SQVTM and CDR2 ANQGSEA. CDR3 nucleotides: TGCAGCGCCCAACAGGGCCTGGGCACTGAAGCTTTCTTT. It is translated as CSAQQGLGTEAFF. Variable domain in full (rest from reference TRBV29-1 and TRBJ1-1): SAVISQKPSRDICQRGTSLTIQCQVDSQVTMMFWYRQQPGQSLTLIATANQGSEATYESGFVIDKFPISRPNLTFSTLTVSNMSPEDSSIYLCSAQQGLGTEAFFGQGTRLTVV.

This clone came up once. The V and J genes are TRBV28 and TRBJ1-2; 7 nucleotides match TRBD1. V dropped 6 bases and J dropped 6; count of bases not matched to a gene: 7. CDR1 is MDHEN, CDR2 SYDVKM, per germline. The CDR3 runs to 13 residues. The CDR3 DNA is TGTGCCAGCAGCTGGACAGGCCTTAATGGCTACACCTTC. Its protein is CASSWTGLNGYTF.

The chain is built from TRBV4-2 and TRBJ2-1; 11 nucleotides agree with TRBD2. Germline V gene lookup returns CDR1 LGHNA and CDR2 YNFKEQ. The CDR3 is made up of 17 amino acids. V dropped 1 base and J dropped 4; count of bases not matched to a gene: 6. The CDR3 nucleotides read TGTGCCAGCAGCCAAGTTCTGGGACTAGCGGCATACAATGAGCAGTTCTTC. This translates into CASSQVLGLAAYNEQFF.

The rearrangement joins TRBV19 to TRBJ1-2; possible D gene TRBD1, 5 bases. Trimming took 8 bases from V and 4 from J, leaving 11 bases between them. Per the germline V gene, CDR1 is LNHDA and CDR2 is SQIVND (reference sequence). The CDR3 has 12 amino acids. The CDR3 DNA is TGTGCCAGTTTCGGACACGTCTATGGCTACACCTTC. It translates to CASFGHVYGYTF.

The CDR3 DNA reads TGCGCCAGCAGCTTGGTTGGTCGAGAGGGCGAGCAGTACTTC. Its translation is CASSLVGREGEQYF. The chain uses TRBV5-1 and TRBJ2-7; maybe TRBD2 (5 bases). The CDR3 is 14 amino acids. The V and J ends lost 0 bases and 6 bases respectively, with 13 bases between them. The germline V gene has CDR1 SGHRS and CDR2 YFSETQ.

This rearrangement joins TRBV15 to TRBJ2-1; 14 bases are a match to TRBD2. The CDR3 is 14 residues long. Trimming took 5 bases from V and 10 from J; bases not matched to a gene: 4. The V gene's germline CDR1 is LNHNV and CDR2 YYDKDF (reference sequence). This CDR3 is CATSLGLAGVEQFF. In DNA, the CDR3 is TGTGCCACCAGCTTGGGACTAGCGGGAGTGGAGCAGTTCTTC.

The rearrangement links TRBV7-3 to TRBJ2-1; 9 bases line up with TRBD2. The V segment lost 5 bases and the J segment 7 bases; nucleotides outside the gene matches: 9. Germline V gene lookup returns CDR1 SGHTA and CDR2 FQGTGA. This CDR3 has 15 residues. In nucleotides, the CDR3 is TGTGCCAGCAGCCCTAGCGGGAAAGTTCTGAATGAGCAGTTCTTC. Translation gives CASSPSGKVLNEQFF.

Written as DNA, the CDR3 is TGTGCCAGCAGCTCAAAAGGGGGACAGGGTCCGACCCGGGAGCAGTTCTTC. It translates to CASSSKGGQGPTREQFF. This sequence joins TRBV11-2 and TRBJ2-1; 9 positions agree with TRBD1. The junction had 17 bases not matched to a gene; V was cut back by 4 bases and J by 10 bases. Germline CDR1 and CDR2: SGHAT and FQNNGV. This CDR3 has 17 amino acids.